This T cell receptor beta chain was profiled in a study of T cells after yellow fever vaccination. This clonotype was observed many times. The germline V gene has CDR1 MGHRA and CDR2 YSYEKL. The germline V and J ends were trimmed by 1 base and 2 bases, with 12 bases remaining between them. The CDR3 consists of 16 residues. TCRdb re-derived calls from the 5' RACE reads in MiXCR, one entry per CDR3 protein. The table includes roughly 330,000 distinct CDR3 sequences, 6.8% detected once. This rearrangement joins TRBV4-1 to TRBJ1-5, with D possibly matching TRBD1 (5 bases). This sequence was found in a man younger than 35 who received the YFV17D yellow fever vaccine. The sequenced sample was PBMCs, obtained more than 40 days after the first yellow fever vaccination. The CDR3, as DNA: TGCGCCAGCAGCCAAGGGGGACTCCTCGGCAATCAGCCCCAGCATTTT. Encoded protein: CASSQGGLLGNQPQHF.